This TCR beta chain was captured by sequencing in a study of T cells in Graves' hyperthyroidism and ophthalmopathy. Across the whole study: At the time of initial diagnosis and before any treatment, peripheral blood was collected.

Each diagnosis was grounded in clinical symptoms, serum thyroxine and TRAb, thyroid ultrasound, and orbital computed tomography. A sample of blood taken at first hyperthyroidism diagnosis preceded any ophthalmopathy symptoms. Study results and limitations: Blood shared most expanded thyroid clonotypes above 0.001.

Amplification yielded TCR beta CDR3 regions, with RNA transcripts as the source. Carried out on the TCR CDR3, a first-round RT-PCR used the HTBI primer set. TCRdb independently ran MiXCR on the multiplex PCR reads; one entry per CDR3 protein. The table records under 450,000 distinct CDR3 sequences, approximately 15% of them present only once. The CDR3 consists of 14 residues. Trimming left V 5 bases short and J 1 base short, with 11 bases between. Germline assignment: CDR1 MDHEN and CDR2 SYDVKM. This clonotype was seen repeatedly, ten times or more. The target antigen is unknown. The chain employs TRBV28 and TRBJ1-1, with D unresolved. Sequencing was carried out using blood. This clonotype was sampled from a man aged 25-45 years with Graves' hyperthyroidism that later progressed to Graves' ophthalmopathy. As DNA, the CDR3 is TGTGCCAGCAGTACCAGGCCTTCGAACACTGAAGCTTTCTTT. Protein product: CASSTRPSNTEAFF.